Below, 11 T cell receptor beta chains from the same sample are listed, as sequenced in a study of OX40 agonist ivuxolimab in advanced cancers. The repertoire was sequenced with immunoSEQ multiplex PCR; TCRdb's copy has only in-frame clones and lacks some. The table lists 40,000 to 55,000 clones, about nine tenths of them singletons, with 15% in the top ten. Sequenced here: CD4+ or CD8+ T cells sorted from blood, sampled in a trial of the OX40 agonist ivuxolimab. These TCRs come from an adult with an advanced solid tumor such as melanoma, head and neck, liver or kidney cancer.

This clone has only one observation. V is TRBV9 and J is TRBJ2-6; D assignment may be TRBD1 or TRBD2 (5 bases each). Trimming removed 3 bases from V and 0 bases from J, with 13 bases in between. Germline V lookup: CDR1 SGDLS, CDR2 YYNGEE. The CDR3 runs 17 residues. DNA for the CDR3: TGTGCCAGCAGCGCATTCCGGGACGGCTCTGGGGCCAACGTCCTGACTTTC. Amino acid sequence: CASSAFRDGSGANVLTF.

The J gene is TRBJ2-2, the V gene TRBV6-6; the D gene is possibly TRBD1 (5 bases). This CDR3 contains 16 residues. Looked up from germline, CDR1 is MNHNY and CDR2 is SVGAGI (reference sequence). Between the trimmed V and J ends, which lost 2 bases and 6 bases, there was a span of 16 bases. CDR3 nucleotide sequence: TGTGCCAGCAGTTACATTCCAGGGTCCGTCTCCGGGGAGCTGTTTTTT. Protein sequence: CASSYIPGSVSGELFF.

The J gene is TRBJ2-5, the V gene TRBV2; TRBD2 matches 13 bases. The length of the CDR3 is 16 residues. The germline CDR1 and CDR2 sequences are SNHLY and FYNNEI. V was pared by 2 bases and J by 4 bases, with 4 bases of the junction left unmatched. The CDR3 is CASSERTSGSAETQYF. The CDR3 DNA reads TGTGCCAGCAGTGAAAGGACTAGCGGGAGCGCAGAGACCCAGTACTTC.

The V call is TRBV7-6, the J call TRBJ2-1; TRBD1 aligns across 7 bases. Germline lookup yields CDR1 SGHVS and CDR2 FNYEAQ. The CDR3 is made up of 15 amino acids. With 1 base clipped from V and 6 bases from J, the junction kept 6 bases outside the gene matches. The CDR3 region is CASSLGDRVGNEQFF. CDR3 nucleotide sequence: TGTGCCAGCAGCTTAGGTGACAGGGTGGGCAATGAGCAGTTCTTC.

This sequence joins TRBV11-2 and TRBJ2-7; no definite D call. Germline V gene sequence: CDR1 SGHAT, CDR2 FQNNGV. Between the trimmed V and J ends, which lost 0 bases and 0 bases, there was a span of 12 bases. CDR3 length equals 16 residues. The CDR3 bases are TGTGCCAGCAGCTTAGAGGGTAGCCTTAACTCCTACGAGCAGTACTTC. Its protein product is CASSLEGSLNSYEQYF.

The chain carries TRBV11-2 and TRBJ2-5; D ambiguous. The CDR3 totals 13 residues. CDR1 and CDR2 from the germline V gene are SGHAT and FQNNGV. V was trimmed by 2 bases and J by 4 bases, leaving 8 bases between them. The CDR3 is CASSLILGETQYF. The CDR3 bases are TGTGCCAGCAGCTTAATACTGGGAGAGACCCAGTACTTC. The variable domain in full, completed from reference TRBV11-2 and TRBJ2-5, reads EAGVAQSPRYKIIEKRQSVAFWCNPISGHATLYWYQQILGQGPKLLIQFQNNGVVDDSQLPKDRFSAERLKGVDSTLKIQPAKLEDSAVYLCASSLILGETQYFGPGTRLLVL.

This chain links TRBV6-5 with TRBJ2-7, with D uncertain. This CDR3 spans 14 amino acids. The germline V gene has CDR1 MNHEY and CDR2 SVGAGI. Trimming shortened V by 2 bases and J by 7 bases, and 15 bases separated the two germline ends. The CDR3 coding sequence is TGTGCCAGCAGTTACCTGATAAACGGACGAGAGCAGTACTTC. This gives the protein CASSYLINGREQYF.

V usage is TRBV2 and J usage is TRBJ1-4, with D perhaps TRBD1 (6 bases). The V and J ends lost 5 bases and 2 bases respectively, with 12 bases between them. The CDR3 extends over 15 amino acids. The germline CDR1 and CDR2 sequences are SNHLY and FYNNEI. The CDR3 coding sequence is TGTGCCAGCAGTTTTACAGGGAGCACTAATGAAAAACTGTTTTTT. Translated, it gives CASSFTGSTNEKLFF.

Only one count was recorded for this clone. The V and J genes are TRBV30 and TRBJ2-1; unclear D gene. The CDR3 has 15 residues. V was pared by 7 bases and J by 2 bases, with 18 bases between. Germline V lookup: CDR1 GTSNPN, CDR2 SVGIG (reference sequence). CDR3 sequence (DNA): TGTGCCTCCTCAACGCCCGTTGGCACCTACAATGAGCAGTTCTTC. Translated: CASSTPVGTYNEQFF.

The DNA of the CDR3 is TGTGCCAGCAGCTCCCCCCGGACAGGGTATTCAGATACGCAGTATTTT. Protein sequence: CASSSPRTGYSDTQYF. This rearrangement joins TRBV7-2 to TRBJ2-3, with 8 bases that match TRBD1. The CDR3 totals 16 residues. CDR1 is SGHTA, CDR2 FQGNSA, per germline. After removal of 4 bases from V and 4 bases from J, the junction contained 10 bases not matched to a gene.

The gene calls are TRBV6-5 and TRBJ2-5; D is ambiguous. Between the trimmed V and J ends, which lost 0 bases and 5 bases, there was a span of 13 bases. Germline CDR1 is MNHEY and CDR2 is SVGAGI. The CDR3 runs to 15 residues. In DNA form, the CDR3 reads TGTGCCAGCAGTTACTCCCCAACAAGTTGGGAGACCCAGTACTTC. It specifies CASSYSPTSWETQYF.